The clone carrying this T cell receptor (beta chain) has ten or more counts. Its antigen is not identified. The sample is drawn from a study of T cell repertoires in cytomegalovirus infection. Study-wide background: Recently identified HLA-C-restricted CMV epitopes were among the peptides used. An indication of both CMV infection and matching HLA type came from public TCR beta signatures. General study results and limits: Across the ex vivo response, the dominant clonotypes were HLA-C-restricted CMV-specific TCR beta clonotypes. Cumulative public TCR beta family frequency identified carriers of CMV plus the relevant HLA.

TCRdb passed the reads through MiXCR, listing each CDR3 protein once. The sample shows about 920,000 distinct CDR3 sequences, roughly 30% of them seen only once. Germline V CDR1 and CDR2: SGHVS, FQNEAQ. The CDR3 is 9 amino acids. Trimming took off 8 bases at V and 9 bases at J, with 7 bases between the two ends. The source of this sequence is a human donor in good health (CMV status not recorded). Some clones in this sample may be carry-over from other donors' samples. The sample here was cultured CD8+ T cells from PBMCs, taken from culture after CMV antigen stimulation. The V call is TRBV7-8, the J call TRBJ1-1; no reliable D call. The DNA for the CDR3 is TGTGCCAGCGCCACAAAAGCTTTCTTT. It encodes CASATKAFF.